This record concerns one TCR beta chain sequence. The antigen is undetermined. This sample stems from a study of cytomegalovirus exposure and HLA in healthy donors. On the study more broadly: According to later analysis, the same platform produced the roughly 120 validation and under 750 first-cohort repertoires.

Measured with immunoSEQ multiplex PCR; TCRdb has only the in-frame clones, and not every one. The sample consists of roughly 120,000 clones, approximately 88% of them appearing once. CDR1 and CDR2 from the germline V gene are SEHNR and FQNEAQ (reference sequence). The CDR3 spans 15 residues. Between the trimmed V and J ends, which lost 1 base and 0 bases, there was a span of 9 bases. Study-wide results and limits: Subsequent analysis of the approximately 120 validation repertoires found a tendency for first-cohort TCR clusters to co-occur.

Sequenced material: PBMCs. This TCR derives from a man between 18 and 29 years old in good health and CMV-seronegative. J is TRBJ1-1 and V is TRBV7-9; D is uncertain. The CDR3 spells CASSLGEIMNTEAFF. CDR3 in DNA: TGTGCCAGCAGCTTAGGAGAGATTATGAACACTGAAGCTTTCTTT.